Listed below are T cell receptor beta chains from one sample, sequenced in a study of blood T cell repertoires in COVID-19. Produced via immunoSEQ multiplex PCR; TCRdb's table is partial and in-frame only. The table shows approximately 93,000 clones, with just over 85% occurring only once. Sequencing was performed on peripheral blood. The receptors come from a man between 50 and 59 years old with COVID-19, enrolled during active disease. Both conserved end residues are part of each CDR3. A D gene is named only where the DNA matches it firmly. Size is stated for part of the rows, as once, few or many counts, or as a class when the clone is expanded.

V	size	D	J	CDR3	DNA
TRBV5-1	-	-	TRBJ2-7	CASSLQGPYEQYF	TGCGCCAGCAGCTTACAGGGACCCTACGAGCAGTACTTC
TRBV2	-	-	TRBJ1-5	CASSGLTRGTSQPQHF	TGTGCCAGCAGTGGCTTAACCAGGGGTACTAGTCAGCCCCAGCATTTT
TRBV11-3	-	TRBD1	TRBJ1-1	CASSFVPQGAEMNTEAFF	TGTGCCAGCAGCTTTGTGCCACAGGGGGCGGAAATGAACACTGAAGCTTTCTTT
TRBV19	-	-	TRBJ1-2	CASLATYGYTF	TGTGCCAGCTTGGCCACCTATGGCTACACCTTC
TRBV24-1	-	-	TRBJ2-5	CATSRFGDQETQYF	TGTGCCACCAGTCGGTTCGGGGACCAAGAGACCCAGTACTTC
TRBV15	-	TRBD1	TRBJ1-2	CATSRNRGGYTF	TGTGCCACCAGCCGTAACAGGGGTGGCTACACCTTC
TRBV2	few	TRBD1	TRBJ1-6	CASRLDRGRSPLHF	TGTGCCAGCAGACTCGACAGGGGACGATCACCCCTCCACTTT
TRBV19	-	-	TRBJ2-3	CASSPRLAWTDTQYF	TGTGCCAGTAGTCCCCGTCTAGCCTGGACAGATACGCAGTATTTT
TRBV4-1	-	TRBD2	TRBJ2-1	CASSQALAGVYNEQFF	TGCGCCAGCAGCCAAGCTCTTGCGGGGGTGTACAATGAGCAGTTCTTC
TRBV9	-	TRBD1	TRBJ1-4	CASSSGTGSEKLFF	TGTGCCAGCAGTTCCGGGACAGGGTCGGAAAAACTGTTTTTT
TRBV6-5	-	TRBD1	TRBJ2-7	CASRDGDRGSYEQYF	TGTGCCAGCAGAGACGGGGACAGGGGGTCCTACGAGCAGTACTTC
TRBV9	-	-	TRBJ2-7	CASSVRGTDSYEQYF	TGTGCCAGCAGCGTCCGCGGGACAGACTCCTACGAGCAGTACTTC
TRBV19	-	-	TRBJ2-2	CASSPPGMNTGELFF	TGTGCCAGTAGTCCTCCGGGGATGAACACCGGGGAGCTGTTTTTT
TRBV7-9	-	-	TRBJ2-7	CASSPQGSGANEQYF	TGTGCCAGCAGCCCCCAGGGGAGCGGGGCCAACGAGCAGTACTTC
TRBV19	-	-	TRBJ2-2	CASSIIRQNGPGELFF	TGTGCCAGTAGTATCATCAGGCAAAATGGGCCCGGGGAGCTGTTTTTT
TRBV7-9	-	-	TRBJ1-1	CASSTPGGVEAFF	TGTGCCAGCAGCACCCCGGGGGGCGTTGAAGCTTTCTTT
TRBV2	-	-	TRBJ1-1	CASSENLPGWSEAFF	TGTGCCAGCAGTGAAAACCTTCCGGGATGGTCTGAAGCTTTCTTT
TRBV7-3	-	-	TRBJ1-6	CASSLRSGGYNSPLHF	TGTGCCAGCAGCTTACGGTCGGGGGGATATAATTCACCCCTCCACTTT
TRBV28	-	TRBD2	TRBJ2-7	CASSLRGGPDFEQYF	TGTGCCAGCAGTCTTCGGGGGGGCCCGGACTTCGAGCAGTACTTC
TRBV30	-	-	TRBJ2-5	CAWSVYRQETQYF	TGTGCCTGGAGTGTCTACAGACAAGAGACCCAGTACTTC
TRBV9	-	TRBD1	TRBJ1-2	CASSVDPGQGARGYTF	TGTGCCAGCAGCGTAGATCCGGGACAGGGGGCGCGTGGCTACACCTTC
TRBV5-1	once	-	TRBJ2-1	CASSQGHLKDNEQFF	TGCGCCAGCAGCCAGGGACACCTAAAGGACAATGAGCAGTTCTTC
TRBV29-1	-	TRBD1	TRBJ1-6	CSVRQGAVNSPLHF	TGCAGCGTTCGACAGGGGGCGGTTAATTCACCCCTCCACTTT
TRBV5-8	-	-	TRBJ1-2	CASSFGQSLAPYGYTF	TGTGCCAGCAGCTTCGGACAGTCCCTGGCCCCCTATGGCTACACCTTC
TRBV3-1/TRBV3-2	-	-	TRBJ1-1	CASSHNWETEAFF	TGTGCCAGCAGCCATAATTGGGAGACTGAAGCTTTCTTT
TRBV12-3/TRBV12-4	once	-	TRBJ1-5	CASSFNSNQPQHF	TGTGCCAGCAGTTTTAATAGCAATCAGCCCCAGCATTTT
TRBV28	-	-	TRBJ1-5	CASSFLGGGTLRNQPQHF	TGTGCCAGCAGTTTTCTTGGGGGGGGGACTTTGAGGAATCAGCCCCAGCATTTT
TRBV4-1	-	TRBD1	TRBJ1-2	CASSRGTGGVGYGYTF	TGCGCCAGCAGCCGCGGGACAGGGGGCGTTGGCTATGGCTACACCTTC
TRBV5-4	-	-	TRBJ1-1	CASSYPERHQAFF	TGTGCCAGCAGCTACCCCGAGCGGCACCAAGCTTTCTTT
TRBV6-5	-	TRBD1	TRBJ1-5	CASTEGDRPRQPQHF	TGTGCCAGCACCGAGGGGGACAGGCCGCGTCAGCCCCAGCATTTT
TRBV6-1	-	TRBD1	TRBJ1-2	CASSSGHRTGGGYTF	TGTGCCAGCAGTTCAGGGCACCGGACAGGGGGCGGCTACACCTTC
TRBV28	once	-	TRBJ1-2	CASGSPGYGYTF	TGTGCCAGCGGCTCCCCCGGGTATGGCTACACCTTC
TRBV7-9	few	-	TRBJ1-2	CASSLLLSGGYTF	TGTGCCAGCAGCCTCCTTCTGAGCGGAGGCTACACCTTC
TRBV5-1	-	-	TRBJ2-3	CASSLDRVEADTQYF	TGCGCCAGCAGCTTGGACAGGGTGGAGGCAGATACGCAGTATTTT
TRBV28	-	-	TRBJ1-5	CASSFGQASNQPQHF	TGTGCCAGCAGTTTTGGGCAGGCAAGCAATCAGCCCCAGCATTTT
TRBV5-1	-	TRBD1	TRBJ1-1	CASSLGGTGVDTEAFF	TGCGCCAGCAGCTTGGGGGGTACAGGGGTGGACACTGAAGCTTTCTTT
TRBV7-8	once	-	TRBJ1-5	CASSAGRGNQPQHF	TGTGCCAGCAGCGCAGGAAGGGGGAATCAGCCCCAGCATTTT
TRBV5-8	-	-	TRBJ1-1	CASSLGQADTEAFF	TGTGCCAGCAGCTTGGGACAAGCGGACACTGAAGCTTTCTTT
TRBV4-2	-	-	TRBJ2-5	CASSPTAFGETQYF	TGTGCCAGCAGCCCGACAGCTTTCGGAGAGACCCAGTACTTC
TRBV9	-	TRBD1	TRBJ1-2	CASSAGQGGYGYTF	TGTGCCAGCAGCGCCGGACAGGGAGGCTATGGCTACACCTTC
TRBV7-8	-	TRBD1	TRBJ2-7	CASSLRTGLFYEQYF	TGTGCCAGCAGCTTACGGACAGGGTTATTCTACGAGCAGTACTTC
TRBV18	-	-	TRBJ2-2	CASSPQGVAGELFF	TGTGCCAGCTCACCACAGGGGGTCGCCGGGGAGCTGTTTTTT
TRBV11-2	-	-	TRBJ2-1	CASSLIYTSYNEQFF	TGTGCCAGCAGCTTAATCTATACCTCCTACAATGAGCAGTTCTTC
TRBV7-9	-	TRBD1	TRBJ1-4	CASSLPGTDSLTTNEKLFF	TGTGCCAGCAGCTTACCCGGGACAGATAGCCTCACAACTAATGAAAAACTGTTTTTT
TRBV5-6	-	-	TRBJ2-5	CASSLGLRQETQYF	TGTGCCAGCAGCTTGGGATTGCGCCAAGAGACCCAGTACTTC
TRBV15	-	-	TRBJ2-4	CATSRELALLAKNIQYF	TGTGCCACCAGCAGAGAACTAGCACTTTTAGCCAAAAACATTCAGTACTTC
TRBV5-4	-	-	TRBJ2-7	CASSNPAQGQLSYEQYF	TGTGCCAGCAGCAACCCAGCGCAGGGACAACTCTCCTACGAGCAGTACTTC
TRBV4-1	-	TRBD1	TRBJ1-2	CASSQGDRLYGYTF	TGCGCCAGCAGCCAAGGGGACAGGCTCTATGGCTACACCTTC
TRBV28	-	TRBD1	TRBJ2-3	CASSFPGTGGSDTQYF	TGTGCCAGCAGTTTTCCCGGGACAGGGGGCTCAGATACGCAGTATTTT
TRBV27	-	TRBD2	TRBJ2-1	CASSSPSGGPTYNEQFF	TGTGCCAGCAGTTCCCCTAGCGGGGGCCCTACCTACAATGAGCAGTTCTTC
TRBV10-3	-	-	TRBJ1-2	CAISESRGGVGNYGYTF	TGTGCCATCAGTGAGTCAAGAGGGGGAGTAGGAAACTATGGCTACACCTTC
TRBV7-8	once	TRBD1	TRBJ1-2	CASRPGQAEFKNYGYTF	TGTGCCAGCAGACCTGGACAGGCAGAGTTTAAGAACTATGGCTACACCTTC
TRBV10-3	-	-	TRBJ2-2	CARDCGELFF	TGTGCCAGAGATTGCGGGGAGCTGTTTTTT
TRBV4-2	-	TRBD1	TRBJ2-2	CASSQAGTGITGELFF	TGTGCCAGCAGCCAAGCCGGGACAGGGATTACCGGGGAGCTGTTTTTT